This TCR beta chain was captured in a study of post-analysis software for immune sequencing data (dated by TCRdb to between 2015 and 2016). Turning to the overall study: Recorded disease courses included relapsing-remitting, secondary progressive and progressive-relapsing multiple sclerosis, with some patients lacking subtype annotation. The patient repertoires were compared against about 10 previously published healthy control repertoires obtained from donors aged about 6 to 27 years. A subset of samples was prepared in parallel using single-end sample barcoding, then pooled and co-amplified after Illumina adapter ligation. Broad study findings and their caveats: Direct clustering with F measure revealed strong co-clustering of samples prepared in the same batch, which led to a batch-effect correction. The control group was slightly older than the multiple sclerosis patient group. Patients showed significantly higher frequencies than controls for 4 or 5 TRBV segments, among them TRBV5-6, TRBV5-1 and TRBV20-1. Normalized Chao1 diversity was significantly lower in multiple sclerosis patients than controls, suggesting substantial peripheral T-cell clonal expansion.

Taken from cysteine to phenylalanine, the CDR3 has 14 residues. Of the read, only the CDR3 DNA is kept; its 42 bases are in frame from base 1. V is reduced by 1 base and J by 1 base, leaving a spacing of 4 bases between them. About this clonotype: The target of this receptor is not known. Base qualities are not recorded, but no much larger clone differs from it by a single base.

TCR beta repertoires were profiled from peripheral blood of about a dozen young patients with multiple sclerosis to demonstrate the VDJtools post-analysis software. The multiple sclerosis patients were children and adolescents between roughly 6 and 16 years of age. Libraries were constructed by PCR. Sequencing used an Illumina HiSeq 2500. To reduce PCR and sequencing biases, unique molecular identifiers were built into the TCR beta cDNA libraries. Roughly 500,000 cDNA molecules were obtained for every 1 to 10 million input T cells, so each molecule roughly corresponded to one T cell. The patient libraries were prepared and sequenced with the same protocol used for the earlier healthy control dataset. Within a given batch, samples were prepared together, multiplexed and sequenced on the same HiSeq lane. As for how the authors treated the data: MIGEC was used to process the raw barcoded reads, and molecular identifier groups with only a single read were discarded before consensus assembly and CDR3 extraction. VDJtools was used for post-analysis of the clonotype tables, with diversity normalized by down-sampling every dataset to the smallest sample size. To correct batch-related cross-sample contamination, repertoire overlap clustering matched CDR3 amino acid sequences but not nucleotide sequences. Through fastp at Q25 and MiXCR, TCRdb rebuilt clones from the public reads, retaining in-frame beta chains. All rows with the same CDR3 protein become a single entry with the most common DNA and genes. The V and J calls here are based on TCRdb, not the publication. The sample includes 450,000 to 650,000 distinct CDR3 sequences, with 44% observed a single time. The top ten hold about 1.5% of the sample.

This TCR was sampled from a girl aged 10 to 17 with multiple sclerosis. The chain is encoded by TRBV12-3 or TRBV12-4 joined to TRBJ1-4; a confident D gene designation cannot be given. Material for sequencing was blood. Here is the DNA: TGTGCCAGCAGTTTAGAGGGAACTAATGAAAAACTGTTTTTT. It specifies CASSLEGTNEKLFF.